The 28 T cell receptor beta chains presented below share a single source sample, sequenced in a study of blood T cell repertoires in COVID-19 (dated by TCRdb to 2020 to 2022). Library prep was done by the immunoSEQ multiplex PCR assay. The clones in this table, taken by TCRdb from immuneACCESS, are in-frame only. Not every clone is retained; where verified, under half of the shortfall comes from an unresolved V gene, and the cause of the rest is unknown. This sample lists under 300,000 clones; over 70% were detected once. The ten largest clonotypes hold 3% to 3.5% of the sample. The sequenced sample was PBMCs or T cells enriched from blood (not recorded which). The source is a woman in her thirties or forties who had been exposed to COVID-19.

V usage is TRBV4-1 and J usage is TRBJ1-1, with D possibly being TRBD1 (5 bases). CDR1 is MGHRA and CDR2 is YSYEKL in the germline V gene. CDR3 size: 12 residues. V lost 0 bases and J 6 bases, leaving 5 bases between the germline ends. The CDR3 DNA follows: TGCGCCAGCAGCCAAGAGGGGCCTGAAGCTTTCTTT. Translated: CASSQEGPEAFF.

The chain has TRBV5-1 and TRBJ2-7; TRBD1 aligns across 7 bases. Germline-derived CDR1 and CDR2 are SGHRS and YFSETQ. The CDR3 totals 13 residues. V shed 4 bases, J shed 6 bases, and the junction held 7 bases outside the gene matches. In nucleotides, the CDR3 is TGCGCCAGCAGCCCAACCGGACAGGCCGAGCAGTACTTC. This gives the protein CASSPTGQAEQYF.

The chain combines TRBV11-2 with TRBJ1-2, with 10 nucleotides matching TRBD1. Per the germline V gene, CDR1 is SGHAT and CDR2 is FQNNGV. Losses at the gene ends were 4 bases for V and 8 bases for J; bases not matched to a gene: 16. This CDR3 is 17 amino acids long. The CDR3 nucleotides are TGTGCCAGCAGCTCGACCACGACCCGGGACAGGGGACAAGGCTACACCTTC. Protein product: CASSSTTTRDRGQGYTF.

With respect to this clone: At one end the junction does not follow the germline gene, possibly because of a read error. The rearrangement links TRBV5-1 to TRBJ2-3, with 10 bases identical to TRBD2. The germline gives CDR1 SGHRS, CDR2 YFSETQ. The CDR3 is 16 amino acids. In DNA, the CDR3 is TGTGCCAGCAGTTCCCAGAGCGGGAGGGCCCGAGATACGCAGTATTTT. It encodes CASSSQSGRARDTQYF.

V gene TRBV19 combines with J gene TRBJ1-4; D may be TRBD1 (6 bases). V shed 9 bases and J shed 6 bases, with 20 bases lying between them. The CDR3 extends over 15 amino acids. Germline assignment: CDR1 LNHDA and CDR2 SQIVND (reference sequence). CDR3 in DNA: TGTGCCAGCAGCCCTCAGGGGCTAAGGGATGAAAAACTGTTTTTT. Translating it yields CASSPQGLRDEKLFF.

The chain joins TRBV30 to TRBJ1-6, with 8 bases lining up with TRBD1. There are 14 residues in the CDR3. In germline, CDR1 is GTSNPN, CDR2 SVGIG (reference sequence). Trimming cost V 2 bases and J 10 bases; bases outside gene matches: 7. The CDR3: CAWSPGQGTSPLHF. The CDR3 DNA is TGTGCCTGGAGTCCCGGACAGGGAACATCACCCCTCCACTTT.

This clone was seen only once. The V gene is TRBV24-1, the J gene TRBJ2-1; the D gene is possibly TRBD2 (6 bases). V lost 5 bases and J 3 bases, leaving 13 bases between the germline ends. The germline gives CDR1 KGHDR, CDR2 SFDVKD. This CDR3 comprises 15 residues. This CDR3 reads CATSVKGLIYNEQFF. The CDR3 nucleotides read TGTGCCACCAGTGTAAAGGGACTTATCTACAATGAGCAGTTCTTC.

V gene TRBV27 combines with J gene TRBJ2-1, with 9 positions matching TRBD2. CDR1 and CDR2 from the germline V gene are MNHEY and SMNVEV (reference sequence). The ends lost 4 bases at V and 7 bases at J; junction bases unmatched: 8. The CDR3 sequence is 15 residues long. CDR3 amino acids: CASSSSSGDPNEQFF. The DNA for the CDR3 is TGTGCCAGCAGTTCATCTAGCGGGGACCCAAATGAGCAGTTCTTC.

This chain uses TRBV4-1 with TRBJ1-4; 7 nucleotides match TRBD1. CDR3 length equals 16 residues. J was trimmed by 10 bases and V by 3 bases; bases with no gene match: 14. Germline CDR1 reads MGHRA; CDR2 reads YSYEKL. The CDR3 coding sequence is TGCGCCAGCAGCCACCTTAATACAGGGGAAATCGGAAAACTGTTTTTT. Translating gives CASSHLNTGEIGKLFF.

A word on this clone: At one boundary the junction diverges from the germline segment, which might be a read error. The sample has other DNA sequences that encode this CDR3 too. The gene calls are TRBV5-1 and TRBJ2-3; 10 bases agree with TRBD2. In germline, CDR1 is SGHRS, CDR2 YFSETQ. The CDR3 covers 15 residues. Written as DNA, the CDR3 is TGTGCCAGCAGCCGGGGGACTAGCGGCACAGATACGCAGTATTTT. This gives the protein CASSRGTSGTDTQYF.

The chain links TRBV15 to TRBJ1-1, with D uncertain. The CDR3 is 14 amino acids. V lost 8 bases to trimming and J lost 3 bases, with 16 bases between them. The V gene's germline CDR1 is LNHNV and CDR2 YYDKDF (reference sequence). The CDR3: CATGRVEGDTEAFF. CDR3 DNA: TGTGCCACCGGCCGAGTAGAGGGTGACACTGAAGCTTTCTTT. Complete variable domain (other parts from reference TRBV15 and TRBJ1-1): DAMVIQNPRYQVTQFGKPVTLSCSQTLNHNVMYWYQQKSSQAPKLLFHYYDKDFNNEADTPDNFQSRRPNTSFCFLDIRSPGLGDTAMYLCATGRVEGDTEAFFGQGTRLTVV.

This sequence joins TRBV28 and TRBJ2-7; maybe TRBD1 (6 bases). Germline values: CDR1 MDHEN, CDR2 SYDVKM. This CDR3 is built from 14 residues. V lost 3 bases, J lost 0 bases, and 9 bases lay in between. CDR3 in DNA: TGTGCCAGCAGTTTTTGGACAGCCTCCTACGAGCAGTACTTC. Amino acids: CASSFWTASYEQYF.

The CDR3 region has the DNA TGTGCCAGTACCCCCACTTCCACGAACACCGGGGAGCTGTTTTTT. Protein: CASTPTSTNTGELFF. The genes are TRBV19 and TRBJ2-2; D not resolved. Germline V CDR1 and CDR2: LNHDA, SQIVND (reference sequence). This CDR3 spans 15 amino acids. Trimming took 7 bases from V and 0 from J, leaving 12 bases between them.

The chain joins TRBV20-1 to TRBJ2-1; TRBD2 might be the D (5 bases). Germline assignment: CDR1 DFQATT and CDR2 SNEGSKA (reference sequence). The CDR3 sequence is 11 residues long. V was shortened by 3 bases and J by 12 bases, with 12 bases between the two germline ends. CDR3 in amino acids: CSASADLGQFF. CDR3 DNA sequence: TGCAGTGCTAGCGCGGACTTGGGGCAGTTCTTC.

The chain has TRBV25-1 and TRBJ1-4; unclear D gene. CDR3 length: 15 amino acids. Between the trimmed V and J ends, which lost 3 bases and 1 base, there was a span of 9 bases. The germline gives CDR1 MGHDK, CDR2 SYGVNS. The CDR3 region has the DNA TGTGCCAGCAGTGATAAAGGGAGAACTAATGAAAAACTGTTTTTT. Translation: CASSDKGRTNEKLFF.

This chain uses TRBV7-9 with TRBJ1-6, with D perhaps matching TRBD1 (5 bases). V lost 5 bases, J lost 9 bases, and 17 bases lay in between. The CDR3 runs 15 residues. Germline lookup yields CDR1 SEHNR and CDR2 FQNEAQ (reference sequence). The CDR3 DNA is TGTGCCAGCAGCCCGGGACTGTTAGGAATTTCACCCCTCCACTTT. Translation: CASSPGLLGISPLHF.

This clone was detected only a few times. V is TRBV15 and J is TRBJ2-7; 7 bases agree with TRBD1. J lost 0 bases, V lost 3 bases, and 2 bases had no gene match. CDR1 is LNHNV, CDR2 YYDKDF, per germline (reference sequence). This CDR3 has 14 amino acids. The CDR3: CATSRDRFSYEQYF. The CDR3 DNA reads as TGTGCCACCAGCAGGGACAGGTTCTCCTACGAGCAGTACTTC.

V usage is TRBV11-3 and J usage is TRBJ1-4; D ambiguous. The germline V and J ends were trimmed by 5 bases and 0 bases, with 10 bases remaining between them. CDR1 SGHNT and CDR2 YENEEA come from the germline V gene. This CDR3 spans 15 amino acids. CDR3 sequence reads: CASSQTKATNEKLFF. The CDR3 region has the DNA TGTGCCAGCAGCCAGACAAAGGCAACTAATGAAAAACTGTTTTTT. The whole variable domain, filled in from reference TRBV11-3 and TRBJ1-4, reads EAGVVQSPRYKIIEKKQPVAFWCNPISGHNTLYWYLQNLGQGPELLIRYENEEAVDDSQLPKDRFSAERLKGVDSTLKIQPAELGDSAVYLCASSQTKATNEKLFFGSGTQLSVL.

The V call is TRBV28, the J call TRBJ1-3; 7 bases align to TRBD1. V gave up 5 bases and J gave up 3 bases; unmatched junction bases: 10. This CDR3 is 16 amino acids long. Germline CDR1 and CDR2: MDHEN and SYDVKM. The CDR3 DNA is TGTGCCAGCAGTCCCATGACAGGGTATCTTGGAAACACCATATATTTT. Encoded protein: CASSPMTGYLGNTIYF.

This clone showed up just once. The chain is built from TRBV25-1 and TRBJ2-7, with D maybe TRBD1 (6 bases). Trimming shortened V by 6 bases and J by 2 bases, and 23 bases separated the two germline ends. This CDR3 region has 17 residues. Germline V CDR1 and CDR2: MGHDK, SYGVNS. The CDR3 reads CASSPTGPTPITYEQYF. The CDR3 nucleotides read TGTGCCAGCAGCCCCACAGGGCCCACCCCCATCACCTACGAGCAGTACTTC.

V is TRBV6-6 and J is TRBJ1-2, with D tentatively TRBD1 (5 bases). Germline CDR1 reads MNHNY; CDR2 reads SVGAGI (reference sequence). CDR3 size: 15 residues. The germline V and J ends were trimmed by 0 bases and 7 bases, with 15 bases remaining between them. CDR3 coding DNA: TGTGCCAGCAGTTACTCGGACCGGGGGGGTGGTGGCTACACCTTC. Its translation is CASSYSDRGGGGYTF.

This sequence joins TRBV7-9 and TRBJ2-1; D call uncertain. This CDR3 has 13 residues. Germline V CDR1 and CDR2: SEHNR, FQNEAQ (reference sequence). Trimming took 3 bases from V and 7 from J, leaving 10 bases between them. The CDR3, as DNA: TGTGCCAGCAGCTTCCCCACCCAGAATGAGCAGTTCTTC. Translating it yields CASSFPTQNEQFF.

This clone has just a few counts. The chain carries TRBV9 and TRBJ2-3; no definite D call. Germline V gene lookup returns CDR1 SGDLS and CDR2 YYNGEE. This CDR3 is 15 amino acids long. V was clipped by 3 bases and J by 2 bases, with 13 bases between them. CDR3 coding DNA: TGTGCCAGCAGCGCTGGGTCGGCGGTCACAGATACGCAGTATTTT. Translation: CASSAGSAVTDTQYF.

This clone was counted a single time. Here the CDR3 DNA reads TGTGCCAGCAGCTTAGCAGACAGGGGATATGGCTACACCTTC. It codes for CASSLADRGYGYTF. This rearrangement joins TRBV7-2 to TRBJ1-2; 8 bases are a match to TRBD1. The CDR3 totals 14 residues. Trimming removed 0 bases from V and 5 bases from J; junction bases left unmatched: 2. The germline V gene encodes CDR1 SGHTA and CDR2 FQGNSA.

This clone has just a few counts. This chain links TRBV5-4 with TRBJ1-2; TRBD1 might be the D (5 bases). Germline CDR1 reads SGHNT; CDR2 reads YYREEE (reference sequence). V lost 2 bases and J lost 5, with 19 bases in between. The CDR3 is made up of 16 amino acids. The CDR3 is CASSFAGQAAEYGYTF. DNA for the CDR3: TGTGCCAGCAGCTTTGCCGGACAAGCTGCGGAGTATGGCTACACCTTC. Combining the CDR3 with reference TRBV5-4 and TRBJ1-2 gives the whole variable domain ETGVTQSPTHLIKTRGQQVTLRCSSQSGHNTVSWYQQALGQGPQFIFQYYREEENGRGNFPPRFSGLQFPNYSSELNVNALELDDSALYLCASSFAGQAAEYGYTFGSGTRLTVV.

For this clone: Relative to the germline gene, one junction end is altered; a read error may explain this. This chain links TRBV5-1 with TRBJ1-3; a possible D gene is TRBD1 (6 bases). The CDR3 length is 14 residues. Germline loops: CDR1 SGHRS, CDR2 YFSETQ. The CDR3 sequence: CASSLWGPGNTIYF. CDR3 DNA sequence: TGTGCCAGCAGCTTATGGGGGCCGGGAAACACCATATATTTT.

This clone was recorded only once. The V and J genes are TRBV11-3 and TRBJ1-1, with TRBD1 matching 11 bases. The trim removed 5 bases at V and 6 bases at J, leaving 5 bases unmatched. The CDR3 runs to 14 residues. Per the germline V gene, CDR1 is SGHNT and CDR2 is YENEEA. The CDR3: CASSAEGQGAEAFF. The CDR3 coding sequence is TGTGCCAGCAGCGCAGAGGGACAGGGGGCTGAAGCTTTCTTT.

The V call is TRBV7-2, the J call TRBJ1-5; a weak D match, TRBD1 (6 bases). This CDR3 contains 16 residues. Trimming pared 2 bases from V and 5 bases from J, leaving 16 bases between. Germline V CDR1 and CDR2: SGHTA, FQGNSA. CDR3 sequence reads: CASSLRVGQWYQPQHF. The DNA for the CDR3 is TGTGCCAGCAGCTTACGTGTTGGACAGTGGTATCAGCCCCAGCATTTT.